This T cell receptor (beta chain) came from a study of blood T cell repertoires in COVID-19. Study overall: The origin of the acute and convalescent COVID-19 samples was the United States, Italy and Spain. In each case, the material was cDNA or gDNA derived from T cells, B-cell-depleted T cells, or PBMCs.

The CDR3 spans 14 residues. With 1 base removed from V and 4 bases from J, the gap between germline ends came to 8 bases. Looked up from germline, CDR1 is LGHDT and CDR2 is YNNKEL (reference sequence). A single count supports this clone. Authors' processing steps: Reference gene primer amplification yielded estimated nucleated cell counts. Repertoires were generated with immunoSEQ multiplex PCR, while TCRdb's copy carries only in-frame clones and drops some. V and J calls and clone size come straight from that table; D and trimming were deduced from the DNA. The table includes over 150,000 clones, about 73% detected once.

Source material: peripheral blood. This receptor was obtained from a man at least 80 years old with acute or convalescent COVID-19. The chain links TRBV3-1 (or the pseudogene TRBV3-2) to TRBJ1-5, with no clear D. CDR3 sequence: CASSQGILNQPQHF. In DNA form, the CDR3 reads TGTGCCAGCAGCCAAGGAATCCTAAATCAGCCCCAGCATTTT.